A single sample gave rise to the 32 T cell receptor beta chains below, sequenced in a study of shared T cell receptors in the human thymus. Libraries were prepared by immunoSEQ multiplex PCR; TCRdb keeps only in-frame clonotypes and omits some of them. This table has hundreds of thousands of clones, around 87% appearing once. This same sample was also taken into another study, of human thymus T cells.

The material sequenced was thymocytes. Receptors were obtained from a boy in the first two years of life with a congenital heart defect.

This chain uses TRBV27 with TRBJ1-5; 8 positions agree with TRBD1. Germline trimming cut 6 bases from V and 0 bases from J; bases unmatched to any gene: 10. CDR3 size: 17 residues. Per the germline V gene, CDR1 is MNHEY and CDR2 is SMNVEV (reference sequence). The CDR3 nucleotides are TGTGCCAGCAGATCGACAGGGGAGGGGTATAGCAATCAGCCCCAGCATTTT. This sequence encodes CASRSTGEGYSNQPQHF.

This clone occurred once. CDR3 in amino acids: CASSCDHSGRAYNEQFF. CDR3 coding DNA: TGTGCCAGCAGCTGCGACCATAGCGGGAGGGCCTACAATGAGCAGTTCTTC. The rearrangement joins TRBV5-6 to TRBJ2-1; TRBD2 matches 11 bases. CDR1 and CDR2 (germline): SGHDT, YYEEEE. The CDR3 extends over 17 amino acids. V gave up 3 bases and J gave up 2 bases; unmatched junction bases: 7.

A few counts support this clone. The V call is TRBV28, the J call TRBJ2-4; TRBD1 matches at 8 bases. Germline values: CDR1 MDHEN, CDR2 SYDVKM. With V trimmed by 6 bases and J by 8 bases, 9 bases remained unmatched. CDR3 length: 14 amino acids. The CDR3 here is CASSLTGGKDIQYF. The CDR3 DNA reads TGTGCCAGCAGCCTTACAGGGGGAAAAGACATTCAGTACTTC.

This sequence joins TRBV28 and TRBJ1-5; 7 nucleotides align to TRBD1. The CDR3 covers 15 residues. Germline V gene sequence: CDR1 MDHEN, CDR2 SYDVKM. The trim removed 5 bases at V and 0 bases at J, leaving 4 bases unmatched. In nucleotides, the CDR3 is TGTGCCAGCAGTCAGGGACAGTATAGCAATCAGCCCCAGCATTTT. It encodes CASSQGQYSNQPQHF.

The V and J genes are TRBV30 and TRBJ2-7; perhaps TRBD1 as D (7 bases). The germline V gene encodes CDR1 GTSNPN and CDR2 SVGIG (reference sequence). The CDR3 extends over 17 amino acids. Trimming took 2 bases from V and 3 from J, leaving 23 bases between them. CDR3 sequence (DNA): TGTGCCTGGAGTCCCAGGGGGAGCGCCGGAGGGAGCTACGAGCAGTACTTC. This gives the protein CAWSPRGSAGGSYEQYF. Full variable domain (remainder filled in from reference TRBV30 and TRBJ2-7): SQTIHQWPATLVQPVGSPLSLECTVEGTSNPNLYWYRQAAGRGLQLLFYSVGIGQISSEVPQNLSASRPQDRQFILSSKKLLLSDSGFYLCAWSPRGSAGGSYEQYFGPGTRLTVT.

This chain joins TRBV6-5 and TRBJ1-2; maybe TRBD1 (6 bases). Germline CDR1 and CDR2: MNHEY and SVGAGI. The CDR3 consists of 15 residues. Trimming shortened V by 0 bases and J by 6 bases, and 14 bases separated the two germline ends. CDR3 region: CASSYSILSGDGYTF. In DNA, the CDR3 is TGTGCCAGCAGTTACTCGATCCTCTCAGGGGATGGCTACACCTTC.

This clone has more than one count but fewer than ten. The chain combines TRBV4-1 with TRBJ1-4, with 7 bases identical to TRBD1. V was clipped by 5 bases and J by 3 bases; unmatched bases: 15. Germline V gene sequence: CDR1 MGHRA, CDR2 YSYEKL. The CDR3 runs to 18 residues. The CDR3 protein is CASSRRFTGATANEKLFF. The CDR3 DNA follows: TGCGCCAGCAGCAGGAGGTTCACAGGGGCTACGGCTAATGAAAAACTGTTTTTT.

There are a few counts of this clone. The J gene is TRBJ1-4, the V gene TRBV28, with D tentatively TRBD1 (6 bases). The CDR3 runs to 18 residues. Trimming removed 4 bases at V and 2 bases at J, with 20 bases between. Germline lookup yields CDR1 MDHEN and CDR2 SYDVKM. The DNA of the CDR3 is TGTGCCAGCAGTTCCCGTACAGGGAAAGTAGGTACTAATGAAAAACTGTTTTTT. Protein sequence: CASSSRTGKVGTNEKLFF.

V usage is TRBV9 and J usage is TRBJ1-2; D not resolved. CDR3 size: 13 residues. Trimming cost V 4 bases and J 4 bases, with 11 bases left between them. Germline CDR1 and CDR2: SGDLS and YYNGEE. CDR3 loop: CASSIDGSYGYTF. For the CDR3, the DNA is TGTGCCAGCAGCATAGACGGGTCCTATGGCTACACCTTC.

The chain links TRBV5-4 to TRBJ2-1, with TRBD2 identical over 8 bases. The CDR3 contains 17 residues. J gave up 5 bases and V 4 bases, and 14 bases lay outside the gene matches. The germline CDR1 and CDR2 sequences are SGHNT and YYREEE (reference sequence). The CDR3 reads CASSRRREREPHNEQFF. CDR3 bases: TGTGCCAGCAGCCGACGGAGGGAGCGGGAGCCCCACAATGAGCAGTTCTTC.

The chain is built from TRBV5-8 and TRBJ1-4; TRBD1 agrees at 7 bases. With V trimmed by 5 bases and J by 1 base, 11 bases remained unmatched. CDR1 SGHTS and CDR2 YDEGEE come from the germline V gene. The CDR3 covers 17 residues. CDR3 region: CASRWTGPSETNEKLFF. The CDR3, as DNA: TGTGCCAGCAGGTGGACAGGTCCTAGCGAAACTAATGAAAAACTGTTTTTT. Together with reference TRBV5-8 and TRBJ1-4, the CDR3 gives the full variable domain: EAGVTQSPTHLIKTRGQQATLRCSPISGHTSVYWYQQALGLGLQFLLWYDEGEERNRGNFPPRFSGRQFPNYSSELNVNALELEDSALYLCASRWTGPSETNEKLFFGSGTQLSVL.

The chain employs TRBV7-2 and TRBJ2-5; D perhaps matches TRBD2 (6 bases). The CDR3 runs to 15 residues. Germline values: CDR1 SGHTA, CDR2 FQGNSA. V was clipped by 3 bases and J by 2 bases, with 13 bases between them. CDR3: CASSFSGGKQETQYF. CDR3 DNA: TGTGCCAGCAGCTTTAGCGGCGGAAAGCAAGAGACCCAGTACTTC.

The rearrangement uses TRBV30 and TRBJ1-1, with 8 nucleotides matching TRBD1. CDR3 length equals 14 residues. Per the germline V gene, CDR1 is GTSNPN and CDR2 is SVGIG (reference sequence). J lost 8 bases, V lost 0 bases, and 8 bases had no gene match. The CDR3 region is CAWSVRGGQVEAFF. CDR3 bases: TGTGCCTGGAGTGTACGAGGGGGACAGGTAGAAGCTTTCTTT.

The J gene is TRBJ1-5, the V gene TRBV15; 9 nucleotides line up with TRBD1. Trimming took 3 bases from V and 0 from J; bases not matched to a gene: 21. The CDR3 runs to 22 residues. Germline assignment: CDR1 LNHNV and CDR2 YYDKDF (reference sequence). The CDR3 coding sequence is TGTGCCACCAGCAGGAGGCAGAAGCCGGGACAGGGATTAGACTATAGCAATCAGCCCCAGCATTTT. It yields the protein CATSRRQKPGQGLDYSNQPQHF.

The rearrangement links TRBV5-4 to TRBJ1-2, with D possibly TRBD1 on 5 matching bases. The CDR3 runs 12 residues. V dropped 7 bases and J dropped 5 bases, with 12 bases sitting between them. Germline loops: CDR1 SGHNT, CDR2 YYREEE (reference sequence). The CDR3: CASGGGGYGYTF. The CDR3 DNA sequence: TGTGCCAGCGGGGGGGGAGGGTATGGCTACACCTTC. Variable domain in full (rest from reference TRBV5-4 and TRBJ1-2): ETGVTQSPTHLIKTRGQQVTLRCSSQSGHNTVSWYQQALGQGPQFIFQYYREEENGRGNFPPRFSGLQFPNYSSELNVNALELDDSALYLCASGGGGYGYTFGSGTRLTVV.

The V gene is TRBV10-3, the J gene TRBJ2-7; TRBD1 matches 8 bases. The CDR3 length is 14 residues. CDR1 and CDR2 (germline): ENHRY, SYGVKD. V was pared by 0 bases and J by 2 bases, with 0 bases of the junction left unmatched. The CDR3 region has the DNA TGTGCCATCAGTGAGTCGACAGGGGCCTACGAGCAGTACTTC. Its protein is CAISESTGAYEQYF.

The chain employs TRBV25-1 and TRBJ2-3; D might be TRBD1 (5 bases). Germline values: CDR1 MGHDK, CDR2 SYGVNS. This CDR3 has 17 residues. V was trimmed by 8 bases and J by 4 bases, leaving 25 bases between them. CDR3: CASQRMNGLGAADTQYF. Here the CDR3 DNA reads TGTGCCAGCCAACGGATGAATGGGCTAGGGGCCGCAGATACGCAGTATTTT. Complete variable domain (other parts from reference TRBV25-1 and TRBJ2-3): EADIYQTPRYLVIGTGKKITLECSQTMGHDKMYWYQQDPGMELHLIHYSYGVNSTEKGDLSSESTVSRIRTEHFPLTLESARPSHTSQYLCASQRMNGLGAADTQYFGPGTRLTVL.

This clone was recorded once. The V gene is TRBV25-1, the J gene TRBJ1-1, with D uncertain. V lost 2 bases and J 5 bases, leaving 9 bases between the germline ends. The CDR3 spans 13 residues. Germline values: CDR1 MGHDK, CDR2 SYGVNS. CDR3 amino acids: CASSELSGTEAFF. The CDR3, as DNA: TGTGCCAGCAGTGAACTGAGCGGGACTGAAGCTTTCTTT.

This clone was found once. One end of the junction fails to match germline, which may point to a read error. The chain is built from TRBV28 and TRBJ2-7; 9 nucleotides agree with TRBD1. Germline CDR1 MDHEN, CDR2 SYDVKM. This CDR3 is built from 18 residues. This CDR3 is CASRLSTSIGTGIYEQYF. In nucleotides, the CDR3 is TGTGCCAGCAGATTATCTACCTCGATCGGGACAGGGATATACGAGCAGTACTTC.

V gene TRBV10-3 combines with J gene TRBJ2-1, with 9 bases matching TRBD2. CDR1 is ENHRY and CDR2 is SYGVKD in the germline V gene. The CDR3 runs to 15 residues. The V and J ends lost 5 bases and 5 bases, in that order; junction bases with no gene match: 7. The CDR3 DNA follows: TGTGCCATCAGTTTTCCGGGACTAGCACACAATGAGCAGTTCTTC. It is translated as CAISFPGLAHNEQFF.

The chain carries TRBV5-6 and TRBJ2-1, with D hard to call. Germline V lookup: CDR1 SGHDT, CDR2 YYEEEE. The CDR3 length is 12 residues. V lost 0 bases, J lost 4 bases, and 2 bases lay in between. The CDR3 sequence: CASSLVYNEQFF. CDR3 DNA: TGTGCCAGCAGCTTGGTATACAATGAGCAGTTCTTC.

The chain recombines TRBV28 with TRBJ1-2; 7 positions agree with TRBD1. Trimming took 0 bases from V and 6 from J; bases not matched to a gene: 7. The CDR3 covers 15 residues. The germline gives CDR1 MDHEN, CDR2 SYDVKM. The CDR3 protein is CASSLWVEGTDGYTF. The DNA of the CDR3 is TGTGCCAGCAGTTTATGGGTCGAAGGGACAGATGGCTACACCTTC.

The rearrangement links TRBV4-1 to TRBJ2-7; TRBD1 matches at 9 bases. The V and J ends lost 2 bases and 6 bases, in that order; junction bases with no gene match: 11. The CDR3 length is 16 residues. Germline values: CDR1 MGHRA, CDR2 YSYEKL. In nucleotides, the CDR3 is TGCGCCAGCAGCCAACCCCGGGGACAGGGAAGGGGCGAGCAGTACTTC. Protein sequence: CASSQPRGQGRGEQYF.

The genes are TRBV9 and TRBJ1-1; 9 nucleotides agree with TRBD1. The ends lost 0 bases at V and 4 bases at J; junction bases unmatched: 7. The length of the CDR3 is 16 residues. CDR1 and CDR2 from the germline V gene are SGDLS and YYNGEE. Written as DNA, the CDR3 is TGTGCCAGCAGCGTAGTGAGGGACAGGGTTGTCACTGAAGCTTTCTTT. It specifies CASSVVRDRVVTEAFF.

This chain's CDR3 is CASSQGRTSGSYEQYF. As DNA, the CDR3 is TGTGCCAGCAGCCAAGGGCGGACTAGCGGCTCCTACGAGCAGTACTTC. This rearrangement joins TRBV4-2 to TRBJ2-7, with 10 bases lining up with TRBD2. Per germline, CDR1 LGHNA and CDR2 YNFKEQ. With V trimmed by 1 base and J by 0 bases, 3 bases remained unmatched. The CDR3 extends over 16 amino acids.

J is TRBJ1-4 and V is TRBV4-1; tentatively, D is TRBD1 (5 bases). CDR1 MGHRA and CDR2 YSYEKL come from the germline V gene. CDR3 length: 15 amino acids. Trimming pared 2 bases from V and 8 bases from J, leaving 15 bases between. The CDR3 loop is CASSQKGATREKLFF. In DNA form, the CDR3 reads TGCGCCAGCAGCCAAAAAGGGGCGACACGAGAAAAACTGTTTTTT.

The rearrangement joins TRBV13 to TRBJ2-7, with a tentative D call TRBD2 (5 bases). The germline V and J ends were trimmed by 4 bases and 1 base, with 14 bases remaining between them. This CDR3 has 15 residues. Germline lookup yields CDR1 PRHDT and CDR2 FYEKMQ (reference sequence). CDR3 residues: CASSSLAAGSYEQYF. The CDR3 DNA reads as TGTGCCAGCAGCTCCCTTGCGGCGGGTTCCTACGAGCAGTACTTC. The full variable domain, in which reference TRBV13 and TRBJ2-7 provide the parts outside the CDR3, is AAGVIQSPRHLIKEKRETATLKCYPIPRHDTVYWYQQGPGQDPQFLISFYEKMQSDKGSIPDRFSAQQFSDYHSELNMSSLELGDSALYFCASSSLAAGSYEQYFGPGTRLTVT.

The rearrangement joins TRBV4-3 to TRBJ2-1; D ambiguous. CDR3 length: 14 amino acids. Germline V lookup: CDR1 LGHNA, CDR2 YSLEER. V lost 0 bases, J lost 8 bases, and 11 bases lay in between. The CDR3: CASSQDFPSYEQFF. In DNA form, the CDR3 reads TGCGCCAGCAGCCAAGACTTCCCGAGCTATGAGCAGTTCTTC.

This chain joins TRBV28 and TRBJ2-4; D remains ambiguous. Trimming took off 3 bases at V and 6 bases at J, with 12 bases between the two ends. This CDR3 comprises 14 residues. Germline loops: CDR1 MDHEN, CDR2 SYDVKM. The CDR3 loop is CASSFPTPRNIQYF. The CDR3 DNA is TGTGCCAGCAGTTTCCCGACTCCCAGAAACATTCAGTACTTC.

The V and J genes are TRBV27 and TRBJ1-5; 7 bases agree with TRBD1. The V and J ends lost 4 bases and 3 bases, in that order; junction bases with no gene match: 9. The germline V gene encodes CDR1 MNHEY and CDR2 SMNVEV (reference sequence). The CDR3 runs 16 residues. CDR3 DNA: TGTGCCAGCAGTTACTGGACAGGCGATCACAATCAGCCCCAGCATTTT. Residues: CASSYWTGDHNQPQHF.

The chain couples TRBV30 to TRBJ2-7; TRBD1 matches at 9 bases. Germline trimming cut 4 bases from V and 1 base from J; bases unmatched to any gene: 20. The CDR3 has 19 residues. Germline CDR1 reads GTSNPN; CDR2 reads SVGIG (reference sequence). CDR3 amino acids: CAWTPQIHRGRRESYEQYF. CDR3 DNA: TGTGCCTGGACCCCTCAGATTCACAGGGGGCGCCGCGAATCCTACGAGCAGTACTTC.

The rearrangement links TRBV7-2 to TRBJ1-2, with 9 bases fitting TRBD1. The CDR3 sequence is 14 residues long. Germline V gives CDR1 SGHTA, CDR2 FQGNSA. Trimming removed 5 bases from V and 8 bases from J; junction bases left unmatched: 9. CDR3 in amino acids: CASSPGQGLYGYTF. The DNA for the CDR3 is TGTGCCAGCAGCCCGGGACAGGGTCTTTACGGCTACACCTTC.